Shown below are 29 T cell receptor beta chains from a single sample sequenced in a study of CD8+ T cells in alopecia areata. Sequencing templates came from extracted RNA that was reverse transcribed into cDNA. The method was immunoSEQ multiplex PCR; TCRdb's version includes in-frame clones alone and lacks a portion of them. The sample shows under 250,000 clones, just over 65% of them seen only once. Indicated treatment: oral pan-JAK inhibitor, 5-10 mg twice daily. The source was CD4+ T cells sorted from blood, collected at week 44, from a patient treated with tofacitinib. Every receptor here comes from a human donor with alopecia areata.

This rearrangement joins TRBV7-2 to TRBJ1-6, with 8 bases identical to TRBD1. Germline assignment: CDR1 SGHTA and CDR2 FQGNSA. The V and J ends lost 8 bases and 16 bases, in that order; junction bases with no gene match: 10. CDR3 length: 12 residues. The CDR3 region is CASRVSGTGLHF. CDR3 sequence (DNA): TGTGCCAGCCGAGTATCCGGGACAGGTCTCCACTTT. Complete variable domain (other parts from reference TRBV7-2 and TRBJ1-6): GAGVSQSPSNKVTEKGKDVELRCDPISGHTALYWYRQSLGQGLEFLIYFQGNSAPDKSGLPSDRFSAERTGGSVSTLTIQRTQQEDSAVYLCASRVSGTGLHFGNGTRLTVT.

This clone was recorded once. The genes are TRBV6-6 and TRBJ1-2, with D unresolved. The CDR3 contains 13 residues. Germline loops: CDR1 MNHNY, CDR2 SVGAGI (reference sequence). V lost 6 bases to trimming and J lost 1 base, with 9 bases between them. In DNA form, the CDR3 reads TGTGCCAGCAGCTTCGGGGTTAACTATGGCTACACCTTC. Residues: CASSFGVNYGYTF.

The V gene is TRBV9, the J gene TRBJ2-1; D possibly corresponds to TRBD2 (6 bases). CDR3 size: 15 residues. Trimming shortened V by 0 bases and J by 7 bases, and 14 bases separated the two germline ends. Germline CDR1 is SGDLS and CDR2 is YYNGEE. The CDR3 DNA reads TGTGCCAGCAGCGTAGCCCCGACTAGGATGAATGAGCAGTTCTTC. It yields the protein CASSVAPTRMNEQFF.

The rearrangement uses TRBV29-1 and TRBJ1-1, with 7 bases that match TRBD1. Germline V gives CDR1 SQVTM, CDR2 ANQGSEA. This CDR3 spans 14 amino acids. V trimming: 7 bases; J trimming: 0 bases; junction bases outside the gene matches: 8. The CDR3 spells CSAQAGTVNTEAFF. CDR3 coding DNA: TGCAGCGCTCAAGCCGGGACAGTGAACACTGAAGCTTTCTTT.

The chain couples TRBV7-9 to TRBJ1-4, with 9 nucleotides matching TRBD1. With V trimmed by 5 bases and J by 5 bases, 6 bases remained unmatched. The CDR3 length is 15 residues. The germline CDR1 and CDR2 sequences are SEHNR and FQNEAQ (reference sequence). Written as DNA, the CDR3 is TGTGCCAGCAGCAGAGGGACAGGGAGCAATGAAAAACTGTTTTTT. It translates to CASSRGTGSNEKLFF.

This chain joins TRBV18 and TRBJ2-3; 7 bases are shared with TRBD1. The CDR3 consists of 14 residues. Germline CDR1 and CDR2: KGHSH and LQKENI. Unmatched junction bases numbered 8, after V lost 1 base and J lost 10 bases. The chain's CDR3 is CASSPQGALSAQYF. As DNA, the CDR3 is TGTGCCAGCTCACCACAGGGGGCCCTAAGTGCGCAGTATTTT.

The table lists this clone with a count of one. The V call is TRBV30, the J call TRBJ2-1; D gene ambiguous. V shed 3 bases and J shed 6 bases, with 18 bases lying between them. Germline CDR1 reads GTSNPN; CDR2 reads SVGIG (reference sequence). The CDR3 is made up of 15 amino acids. This CDR3 is CAWSVATGVRNEQFF. DNA of the CDR3: TGTGCCTGGAGCGTGGCAACGGGCGTACGCAATGAGCAGTTCTTC.

V and J are TRBV25-1 and TRBJ1-2, with 9 bases identical to TRBD1. The V and J ends lost 4 bases and 7 bases, in that order; junction bases with no gene match: 7. The CDR3 sequence is 14 residues long. Germline V CDR1 and CDR2: MGHDK, SYGVNS. The CDR3 loop reads CASSVGTGRTGYTF. CDR3 nucleotide sequence: TGTGCCAGCAGTGTCGGGACAGGGAGAACTGGCTACACCTTC.

This chain links TRBV29-1 with TRBJ2-7; possibly TRBD1 for D (6 bases). Germline V lookup: CDR1 SQVTM, CDR2 ANQGSEA. This CDR3 contains 12 residues. The germline V and J ends were trimmed by 4 bases and 1 base, with 8 bases remaining between them. CDR3 DNA: TGCAGCGTTGTCAGGGGATCCTACGAGCAGTACTTC. It yields the protein CSVVRGSYEQYF.

The chain employs TRBV11-2 and TRBJ2-4; perhaps TRBD1 as D (5 bases). The length of the CDR3 is 13 residues. V was cut by 1 base and J by 8 bases, with 9 bases left in between. From germline, CDR1 is SGHAT and CDR2 FQNNGV. CDR3 in amino acids: CASSLGRVDIQYF. The CDR3 region has the DNA TGTGCCAGCAGCTTAGGCAGGGTGGACATTCAGTACTTC.

This clone was observed a single time. CDR3 nucleotide sequence: TGCAGCGCTGGGGGACAGGGGGATGGCTACACCTTC. Protein product: CSAGGQGDGYTF. The chain carries TRBV29-1 and TRBJ1-2; 11 positions match TRBD1. With V trimmed by 7 bases and J by 6 bases, 4 bases remained unmatched. The germline V gene has CDR1 SQVTM and CDR2 ANQGSEA. This CDR3 region has 12 residues.

V usage is TRBV5-6 and J usage is TRBJ1-2; D uncertain. V gave up 6 bases and J gave up 5 bases, with 20 bases separating them. Germline V gene sequence: CDR1 SGHDT, CDR2 YYEEEE. This CDR3 contains 15 residues. The CDR3, as DNA: TGTGCCAGCACAAGGCCGGAGTCCATCCCTTATGGCTACACCTTC. Amino acid sequence: CASTRPESIPYGYTF.

The chain uses TRBV6-1 and TRBJ2-1, with D uncertain. Trimming took 8 bases from V and 0 from J, leaving 11 bases between them. The germline V gene encodes CDR1 MNHNS and CDR2 SASEGT. This CDR3 is built from 14 residues. CDR3 in amino acids: CASLDFGSYNEQFF. DNA for the CDR3: TGTGCCAGCCTAGACTTCGGCTCCTACAATGAGCAGTTCTTC.

The sample holds a few counts of this clone. V and J are TRBV29-1 and TRBJ1-2; D ambiguous. V was clipped by 0 bases and J by 4 bases, with 6 bases between them. The CDR3 contains 12 residues. Per germline, CDR1 SQVTM and CDR2 ANQGSEA. CDR3 residues: CSVEDPVYGYTF. As DNA, the CDR3 is TGCAGCGTTGAAGATCCGGTCTATGGCTACACCTTC.

The CDR3 nucleotides read TGTGCCAGCAGCTCCACCCACAAGCGGGGGGACAATGAGCAGTTCTTC. Translated, it gives CASSSTHKRGDNEQFF. V usage is TRBV7-2 and J usage is TRBJ2-1; TRBD2 agrees at 9 bases. The CDR3 is made up of 16 amino acids. V lost 4 bases to trimming and J lost 5 bases; unmatched junction nucleotides: 9. Germline V gene sequence: CDR1 SGHTA, CDR2 FQGNSA. The entire variable domain, with the rest obtained from reference TRBV7-2 and TRBJ2-1, is as follows: GAGVSQSPSNKVTEKGKDVELRCDPISGHTALYWYRQSLGQGLEFLIYFQGNSAPDKSGLPSDRFSAERTGGSVSTLTIQRTQQEDSAVYLCASSSTHKRGDNEQFFGPGTRLTVL.

The chain links TRBV7-2 to TRBJ1-6; D is ambiguous. Germline lookup yields CDR1 SGHTA and CDR2 FQGNSA. Trimming stripped 5 bases from V and 5 bases from J, with 10 bases between. The CDR3 is made up of 14 amino acids. The CDR3 nucleotides are TGTGCCAGCAGCCTGGGGTCGGATAATTCACCCCTCCACTTT. The encoded protein is CASSLGSDNSPLHF.

This chain links TRBV7-2 with TRBJ1-2; TRBD1 matches 7 bases. CDR3 length equals 14 residues. Germline CDR1 SGHTA, CDR2 FQGNSA. Trimming removed 6 bases from V and 7 bases from J; junction bases left unmatched: 11. The CDR3 DNA sequence: TGTGCCAGCAGTTCACAAGGGGGCGTCTCTGGCTACACCTTC. Translation: CASSSQGGVSGYTF.

This clone was seen once. The chain uses TRBV25-1 and TRBJ1-2, with D unresolved. The germline gives CDR1 MGHDK, CDR2 SYGVNS. V lost 6 bases and J lost 3, with 20 bases in between. CDR3 length: 16 amino acids. The CDR3 here is CASSPNHRVIDYGYTF. The CDR3, as DNA: TGTGCCAGCAGCCCCAATCACCGGGTCATCGACTATGGCTACACCTTC.

The chain couples TRBV28 to TRBJ1-2, with TRBD1 matching 8 bases. With V trimmed by 1 base and J by 4 bases, 5 bases remained unmatched. The V gene's germline CDR1 is MDHEN and CDR2 SYDVKM. The CDR3 runs to 15 residues. The CDR3 reads CASSLYAGGVYGYTF. The CDR3 coding sequence is TGTGCCAGCAGTTTATATGCAGGGGGCGTCTATGGCTACACCTTC.

The gene calls are TRBV2 and TRBJ1-6; unclear D gene. The CDR3 is 13 amino acids. Germline CDR1 is SNHLY and CDR2 is FYNNEI. Trimming shortened V by 3 bases and J by 11 bases, and 11 bases separated the two germline ends. The CDR3 sequence is CASSDLGVAPLHF. CDR3 coding DNA: TGTGCCAGCAGTGATCTGGGTGTGGCACCCCTCCACTTT.

Only a few counts were recorded for this clone. The chain uses TRBV4-2 and TRBJ2-1; TRBD2 agrees at 9 bases. The germline gives CDR1 LGHNA, CDR2 YNFKEQ. The CDR3 has 15 amino acids. V was pared by 4 bases and J by 2 bases, with 3 bases of the junction left unmatched. CDR3 nucleotide sequence: TGTGCCAGCAGCCCTAGCGGGGTCACCTACAATGAGCAGTTCTTC. This sequence encodes CASSPSGVTYNEQFF.

The V and J genes are TRBV5-1 and TRBJ1-4, with D maybe TRBD1 (6 bases). There are 15 residues in the CDR3. The germline CDR1 and CDR2 sequences are SGHRS and YFSETQ. V was cut by 0 bases and J by 6 bases, with 12 bases left in between. As DNA, the CDR3 is TGCGCCAGCAGCTTGGTTGGGACAAGAGATGAAAAACTGTTTTTT. This codes for CASSLVGTRDEKLFF.

As to this clone: One junction end disagrees with the germline gene, perhaps due to a read error. The genes are TRBV9 and TRBJ2-6, with 13 bases identical to TRBD2. Germline V gene data show CDR1 as SGDLS and CDR2 as YYNGEE. This CDR3 has 19 amino acids. CDR3 sequence reads: CASSPTSGGAGSGANILTF. The CDR3 bases are TGTGCCAGCAGCCCCACTAGCGGGGGGGCTGGTTCTGGGGCCAACATCCTGACTTTC.

V usage is TRBV29-1 and J usage is TRBJ2-2; 10 bases are a match to TRBD1. Trimming cost V 7 bases and J 4 bases; bases outside gene matches: 9. The CDR3 is made up of 15 amino acids. Germline-derived CDR1 and CDR2 are SQVTM and ANQGSEA. This CDR3 is CSARDRGLTTGELFF. CDR3 sequence (DNA): TGCAGCGCCCGAGACAGGGGGCTTACCACCGGGGAGCTGTTTTTT.

V usage is TRBV7-8 and J usage is TRBJ2-7; TRBD1 aligns across 9 bases. This CDR3 comprises 14 residues. CDR1 and CDR2 (germline): SGHVS, FQNEAQ. V was clipped by 6 bases and J by 3 bases; unmatched bases: 6. As DNA, the CDR3 is TGTGCCAGCAGACCCCGGACAGGGGTCTACGAGCAGTACTTC. This codes for CASRPRTGVYEQYF.

This chain joins TRBV6-1 and TRBJ2-7; maybe TRBD1 (6 bases). The CDR3 is 14 residues long. Germline V CDR1 and CDR2: MNHNS, SASEGT. V was shortened by 4 bases and J by 3 bases, with 13 bases between the two germline ends. DNA of the CDR3: TGTGCCAGCAGTGTTGATATACAGGGCTACGAGCAGTACTTC. Translated: CASSVDIQGYEQYF.

With respect to this clone: The same CDR3 is also encoded by other DNA sequences in this sample. The V call is TRBV30, the J call TRBJ1-2; D not resolved. The CDR3 loop spans 12 amino acids. V was shortened by 0 bases and J by 4 bases, with 6 bases between the two germline ends. From germline, CDR1 is GTSNPN and CDR2 SVGIG (reference sequence). The CDR3 coding sequence is TGTGCCTGGAGTGTACAAGGCTATGGCTACACCTTC. Its protein product is CAWSVQGYGYTF.

This sequence joins TRBV7-2 and TRBJ1-4; possible D gene TRBD1, 5 bases. The V gene's germline CDR1 is SGHTA and CDR2 FQGNSA. V lost 5 bases and J lost 0, with 19 bases in between. The CDR3 runs to 18 residues. The CDR3 protein is CASSKSSRQFATNEKLFF. In DNA, the CDR3 is TGTGCCAGCAGCAAAAGTAGCAGACAGTTTGCAACTAATGAAAAACTGTTTTTT.

The rearrangement joins TRBV7-3 to TRBJ2-3; D gene uncertain. Trimming shortened V by 5 bases and J by 2 bases, and 8 bases separated the two germline ends. Germline lookup yields CDR1 SGHTA and CDR2 FQGTGA. This CDR3 has 13 amino acids. The CDR3 region has the DNA TGTGCCAGCAGCCGCACAACCACAGATACGCAGTATTTT. This encodes CASSRTTTDTQYF.